This record concerns one T cell receptor beta chain sequence. This record comes from a study of blood T cell repertoires in COVID-19. Looking at the study overall: From the United States, Italy and Spain came samples of acute and convalescent COVID-19.

Only in-frame clones appear in the TCRdb table, and some are missing; sequencing was by immunoSEQ multiplex PCR. Altogether tens of thousands of clones are present, over 75% being singletons, with the ten largest covering under 4.5%. Trimming stripped 1 base from V and 2 bases from J, with 8 bases between. Germline CDR1 reads SGHVS; CDR2 reads FQNEAQ. This CDR3 has 15 residues. The TCR was taken from a human donor in a cohort sampled during active COVID-19. The chain uses TRBV7-8 and TRBJ2-2; D call uncertain. The specimen was peripheral blood. In DNA, the CDR3 is TGTGCCAGCAGCTTAGGACGGGTTAACACCGGGGAGCTGTTTTTT. Protein product: CASSLGRVNTGELFF.